The clone carrying this TCR beta chain was seen a handful of times. These data are taken from a study of metastatic and nonmetastatic thyroid tumors. TCRdb re-analyzed the PCR reads using MiXCR. The repertoire has about 26,000 clones, roughly 26% of them found once; the top ten carry approximately 6%. Losses at the gene ends were 5 bases for V and 2 bases for J; bases not matched to a gene: 9. This CDR3 spans 15 amino acids. Germline V gene sequence: CDR1 ENHRY, CDR2 SYGVKD. No treatment had been given to any patient before thyroid surgery. This rearrangement joins TRBV10-3 to TRBJ2-7; 7 nucleotides align to TRBD1. This receptor was taken from a female donor with papillary thyroid cancer or a benign thyroid nodule (not recorded which). Some clones in this sample may be carry-over from other donors' samples. Input material: blood. CDR3 nucleotides: TGTGCCATCAGTCAGGGACAGTTAAAAACCTACGAGCAGTACTTC. Translating gives CAISQGQLKTYEQYF.